The rows below give T cell receptor beta chains drawn from one sample of a study of beta chain bispecific antibodies for T cell cancers. No antigen is known for these receptors. TCRdb ran MiXCR on the 5' RACE reads and lists one entry per CDR3 protein. The sample yields about 20,000 distinct CDR3 sequences, just over 2% seen once. Sequenced material: healthy donor T cells cultured with leukemia cells, taken from a culture containing a bispecific antibody targeting TCR Vbeta12. These receptor sequences come from a human donor in good health. Some clones in this sample may be carry-over from other donors' samples. CDR3s leave out the opening cysteine and the closing phenylalanine or tryptophan. A clone size is listed for some rows: how often the clone was seen (once, few, many), or a class if it is expanded.

abundance: many
len: 13
v_gene: TRBV7-6
CDR3aa: ASTPRTGDTGELF

abundance: .
len: 13
v_gene: TRBV6-1
CDR3aa: ASSEDPGWGEKLF

abundance: many
len: 11
v_gene: TRBV13
CDR3aa: ASSREGTYEQY

abundance: .
len: 18
v_gene: TRBV20-1
CDR3aa: SARDPLSLKTGSLTDTQY

abundance: many
len: 13
v_gene: TRBV5-1
CDR3aa: ASSLLAGGLETQY

abundance: many
len: 12
v_gene: TRBV5-1
CDR3aa: ASSPPTTTDTQY

abundance: few
len: 12
v_gene: TRBV19
CDR3aa: ASSIPGGRYGYT

abundance: many
len: 10
v_gene: TRBV20-1
CDR3aa: SAWTDNQPQH

abundance: many
len: 12
v_gene: TRBV7-2
CDR3aa: ASSSPMGSYEQY

abundance: many
len: 15
v_gene: TRBV5-1
CDR3aa: ASSTGPGTGYYYGYT

abundance: medium-sized
len: 12
v_gene: TRBV5-1
CDR3aa: ASNRQDSTDTQY

abundance: medium-sized
len: 13
v_gene: TRBV9
CDR3aa: ASSTRAGSNYEQY

abundance: many
len: 12
v_gene: TRBV30
CDR3aa: ACRPQLSYNEQF

abundance: many
len: 12
v_gene: TRBV19
CDR3aa: ASSTGTGALGYT

abundance: many
len: 10
v_gene: TRBV6-1
CDR3aa: ASSGSNQPQH

abundance: many
len: 14
v_gene: TRBV7-9
CDR3aa: ASSSGSGGARETQY

abundance: many
len: 10
v_gene: TRBV20-1
CDR3aa: SAYERGDEQY

abundance: .
len: 11
v_gene: TRBV5-4
CDR3aa: ASSRDRDQPQH

abundance: many
len: 11
v_gene: TRBV10-3
CDR3aa: AISDEGTGELF

abundance: many
len: 12
v_gene: TRBV2
CDR3aa: ASSSLGSTDTQY

abundance: many
len: 13
v_gene: TRBV30
CDR3aa: AWSDGGEFTDTQY

abundance: many
len: 15
v_gene: TRBV27
CDR3aa: ASSLSYHLTGGYGYT

abundance: many
len: 14
v_gene: TRBV7-6
CDR3aa: ASSLGEGGSYNEQF

abundance: many
len: 16
v_gene: TRBV5-1
CDR3aa: ASSLSRTLSTNTGELF

abundance: many
len: 11
v_gene: TRBV5-1
CDR3aa: ASRDRNSYEQY

abundance: many
len: 15
v_gene: TRBV4-2
CDR3aa: ASSQETGPQMNTEAF

abundance: .
len: 14
v_gene: TRBV19
CDR3aa: ASSISAGGQTGELF

abundance: many
len: 9
v_gene: TRBV12-3/TRBV12-4
CDR3aa: ASSLRNEQF

abundance: many
len: 12
v_gene: TRBV6-5
CDR3aa: ASSYSGGSYGYT

abundance: many
len: 15
v_gene: TRBV28
CDR3aa: ASSLWPEGTLNYGYT